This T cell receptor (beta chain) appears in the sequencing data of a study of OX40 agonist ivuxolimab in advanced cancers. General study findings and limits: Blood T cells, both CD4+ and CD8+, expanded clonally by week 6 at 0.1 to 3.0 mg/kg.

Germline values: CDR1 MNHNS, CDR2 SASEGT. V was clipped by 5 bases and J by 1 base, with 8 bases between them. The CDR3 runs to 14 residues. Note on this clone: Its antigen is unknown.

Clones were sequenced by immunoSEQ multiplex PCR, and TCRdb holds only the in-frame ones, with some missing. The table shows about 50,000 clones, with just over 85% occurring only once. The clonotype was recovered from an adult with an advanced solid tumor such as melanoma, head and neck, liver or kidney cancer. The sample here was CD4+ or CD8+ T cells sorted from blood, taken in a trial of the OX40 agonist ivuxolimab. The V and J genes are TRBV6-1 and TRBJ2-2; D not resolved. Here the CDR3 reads CASSPPMNTGELFF. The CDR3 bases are TGTGCCAGCAGTCCCCCAATGAACACCGGGGAGCTGTTTTTT.